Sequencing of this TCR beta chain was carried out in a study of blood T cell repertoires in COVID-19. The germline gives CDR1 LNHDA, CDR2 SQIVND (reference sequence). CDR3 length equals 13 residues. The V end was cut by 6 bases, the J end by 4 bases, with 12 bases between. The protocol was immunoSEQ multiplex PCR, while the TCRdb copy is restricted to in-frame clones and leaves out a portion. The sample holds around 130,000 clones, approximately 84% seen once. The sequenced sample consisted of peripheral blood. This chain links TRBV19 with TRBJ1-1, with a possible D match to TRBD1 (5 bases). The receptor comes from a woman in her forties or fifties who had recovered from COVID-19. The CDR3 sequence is CASRGQFFTEAFF. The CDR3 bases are TGTGCCAGTAGGGGGCAGTTTTTCACTGAAGCTTTCTTT. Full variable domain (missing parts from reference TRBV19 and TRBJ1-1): DGGITQSPKYLFRKEGQNVTLSCEQNLNHDAMYWYRQDPGQGLRLIYYSQIVNDFQKGDIAEGYSVSREKKESFPLTVTSAQKNPTAFYLCASRGQFFTEAFFGQGTRLTVV.